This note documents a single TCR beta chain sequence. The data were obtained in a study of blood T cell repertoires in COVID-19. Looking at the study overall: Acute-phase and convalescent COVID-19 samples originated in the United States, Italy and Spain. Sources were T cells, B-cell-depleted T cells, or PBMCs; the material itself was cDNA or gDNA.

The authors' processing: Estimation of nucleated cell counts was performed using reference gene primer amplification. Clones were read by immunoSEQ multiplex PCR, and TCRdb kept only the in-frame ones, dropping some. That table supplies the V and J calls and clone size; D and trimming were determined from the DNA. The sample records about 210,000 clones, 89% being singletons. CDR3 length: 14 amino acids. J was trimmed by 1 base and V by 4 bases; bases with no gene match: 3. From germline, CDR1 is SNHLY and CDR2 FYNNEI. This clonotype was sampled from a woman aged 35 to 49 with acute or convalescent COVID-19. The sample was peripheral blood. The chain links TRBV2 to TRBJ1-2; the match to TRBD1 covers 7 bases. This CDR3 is CASSVGDSNYGYTF. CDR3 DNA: TGTGCCAGCAGTGTAGGGGACAGTAACTATGGCTACACCTTC.